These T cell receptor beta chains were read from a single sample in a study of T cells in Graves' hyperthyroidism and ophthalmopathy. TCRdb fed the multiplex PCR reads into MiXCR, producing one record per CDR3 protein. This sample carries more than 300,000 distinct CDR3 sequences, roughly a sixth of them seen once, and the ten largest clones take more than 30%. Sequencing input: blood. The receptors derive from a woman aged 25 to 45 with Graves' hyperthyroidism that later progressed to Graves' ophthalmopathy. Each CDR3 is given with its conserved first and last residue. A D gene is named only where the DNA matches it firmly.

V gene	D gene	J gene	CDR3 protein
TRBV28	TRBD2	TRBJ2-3	CASSWGLAVNTDTQYF
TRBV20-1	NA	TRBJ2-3	CSARDLADTQYF
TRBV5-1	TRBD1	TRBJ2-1	CASSLGTGPVEQFF
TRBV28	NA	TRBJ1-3	CASSSKFSGNTIYF
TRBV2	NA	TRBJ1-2	CANLLGRGYGYTF
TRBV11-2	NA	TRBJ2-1	CASSLDSANEQFF
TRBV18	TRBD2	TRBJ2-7	CASSPTAGGWYEQYF
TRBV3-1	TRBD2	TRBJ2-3	CASSQSSGGSTDTQYF
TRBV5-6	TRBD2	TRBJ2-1	CASSFLAGGVRNEQFF
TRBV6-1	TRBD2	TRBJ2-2	CASSEIWGGNTGELFF
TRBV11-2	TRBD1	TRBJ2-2	CASSPPDRGYGLFF
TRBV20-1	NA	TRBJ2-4	CSASGSGKNIQYF
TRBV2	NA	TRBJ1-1	CASSEWVGREAFF
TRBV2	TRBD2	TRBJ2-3	CATRLAMLTDTQYF
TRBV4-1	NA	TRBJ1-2	CASSQETGARVYGYTF
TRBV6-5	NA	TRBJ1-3	CASSSGHSGRGNTIYF
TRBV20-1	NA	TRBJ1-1	CSARAGHTEAFF
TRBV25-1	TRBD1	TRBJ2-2	CASSEVWHRGPNTGELFF
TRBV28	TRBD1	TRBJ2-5	CASRETGGEETQYF
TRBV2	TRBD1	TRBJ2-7	CASSERGQNSYEQYF
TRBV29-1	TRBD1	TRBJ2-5	CSVDRAQGAETQYF
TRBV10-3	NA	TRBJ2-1	CAISPETSGDEQFF
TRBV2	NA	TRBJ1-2	CASTNRGQAAEIGYTF
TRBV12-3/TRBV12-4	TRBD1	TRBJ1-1	CASSSGQGTEAFF
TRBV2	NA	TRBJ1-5	CASRSGVNQPQHF
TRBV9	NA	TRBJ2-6	CASSGSGTASSGANVLTF
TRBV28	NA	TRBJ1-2	CASSWAGPLYGYTF
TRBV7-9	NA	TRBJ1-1	CASSQVAGKNTEAFF
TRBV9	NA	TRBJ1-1	CASSVNSGDAEAFF
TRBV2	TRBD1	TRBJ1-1	CASSEGYRGNIRGTEAFF
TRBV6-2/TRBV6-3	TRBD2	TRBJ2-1	CASNGLAGGPRYNEQFF
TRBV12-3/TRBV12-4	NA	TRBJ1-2	CASSLSGNPYGYTF
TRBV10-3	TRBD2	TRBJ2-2	CAISEAGIPTGELFF